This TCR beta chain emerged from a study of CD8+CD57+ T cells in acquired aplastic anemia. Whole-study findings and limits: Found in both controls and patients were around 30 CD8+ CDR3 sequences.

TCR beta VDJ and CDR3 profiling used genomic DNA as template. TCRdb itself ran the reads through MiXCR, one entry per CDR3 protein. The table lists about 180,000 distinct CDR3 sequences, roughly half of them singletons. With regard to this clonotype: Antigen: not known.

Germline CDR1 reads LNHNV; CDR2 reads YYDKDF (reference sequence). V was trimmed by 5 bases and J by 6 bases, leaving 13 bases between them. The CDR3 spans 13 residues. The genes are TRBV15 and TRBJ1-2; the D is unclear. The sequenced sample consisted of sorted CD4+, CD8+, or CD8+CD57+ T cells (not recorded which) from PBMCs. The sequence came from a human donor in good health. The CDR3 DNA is TGTGCCACCAGCGAACGCTACGGGAATGGCTACACCTTC. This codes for CATSERYGNGYTF.